Listed here are 18 T cell receptor beta chains from one sample, sequenced in a study of early T cells in non-severe SARS-CoV-2 infection. TCRdb reprocessed the 5' RACE reads via MiXCR and lists one record per CDR3 protein. The sample records tens of thousands of distinct CDR3 sequences, approximately 8.9% being singletons. The material sequenced was whole blood. Every receptor here comes from an adult who was a healthcare worker with PCR-confirmed SARS-CoV-2 infection or an uninfected control (not recorded which).

This clonotype was observed at least ten times. The rearrangement uses TRBV12-3 or TRBV12-4 and TRBJ1-4, with unresolved D. The length of the CDR3 is 14 residues. Trimming shortened V by 6 bases and J by 7 bases, and 15 bases separated the two germline ends. The CDR3 is CASSPRTGSEKLFF. The CDR3 nucleotides are TGTGCCAGCAGCCCACGTACGGGGTCTGAAAAACTGTTTTTT.

In its sample, this clonotype was seen many times. This chain uses TRBV10-3 with TRBJ1-2; D is unresolved. The CDR3 runs to 12 residues. The V gene's germline CDR1 is ENHRY and CDR2 SYGVKD. V lost 8 bases and J 4 bases, leaving 11 bases between the germline ends. CDR3 sequence reads: CAISPGTYGYTF. The CDR3 coding sequence is TGTGCCATCTCGCCTGGTACCTATGGCTACACCTTC.

This clonotype was counted many times. CDR3 sequence reads: CSARAGTSGGYEQYF. The CDR3 DNA reads as TGCAGTGCTAGAGCCGGGACTAGCGGGGGCTACGAGCAGTACTTC. The J gene is TRBJ2-7, the V gene TRBV20-1, with TRBD2 matching 14 bases. After removal of 1 base from V and 3 bases from J, the junction contained 2 bases not matched to a gene. Germline V gene sequence: CDR1 DFQATT, CDR2 SNEGSKA (reference sequence). CDR3 length: 15 residues.

This clonotype was seen many times. The V gene is TRBV3-1, the J gene TRBJ2-2; D is unclear. Germline V gene lookup returns CDR1 LGHDT and CDR2 YNNKEL (reference sequence). The CDR3 runs to 14 residues. The V and J ends lost 3 bases and 3 bases respectively, with 8 bases between them. CDR3 bases: TGTGCCAGCAGCCACTGGGCCGACACCGGGGAGCTGTTTTTT. Amino acids: CASSHWADTGELFF.

This clonotype was picked up many times. V gene TRBV7-8 combines with J gene TRBJ2-2; TRBD2 might be the D (5 bases). The length of the CDR3 is 14 residues. V was shortened by 5 bases and J by 4 bases, with 11 bases between the two germline ends. Per the germline V gene, CDR1 is SGHVS and CDR2 is FQNEAQ. CDR3 region: CASSPNGVTGELFF. The CDR3 bases are TGTGCCAGCAGCCCCAACGGGGTCACCGGGGAGCTGTTTTTT.

This clonotype occurred many times. The chain uses TRBV6-5 and TRBJ2-7; 12 bases line up with TRBD2. The V segment lost 10 bases and the J segment 0 bases; nucleotides outside the gene matches: 7. The CDR3 has 15 residues. Germline CDR1 is MNHEY and CDR2 is SVGAGI. The CDR3 DNA is TGTGCCACACAAAGGACTAGCGGGAACTCCTACGAGCAGTACTTC. Translation gives CATQRTSGNSYEQYF.

This clonotype has more than one count but fewer than ten. The rearrangement joins TRBV28 to TRBJ2-1, with D unresolved. From germline, CDR1 is MDHEN and CDR2 SYDVKM. The CDR3 sequence is 11 residues long. Trimming took off 8 bases at V and 13 bases at J, with 15 bases between the two ends. For the CDR3, the DNA is TGTGCCAGCCATACCCACGGGCGCCAGTTCTTC. This encodes CASHTHGRQFF.

This clonotype has ten or more counts. The rearrangement links TRBV7-8 to TRBJ2-2; the D gene is possibly TRBD2 (5 bases). Germline V gene lookup returns CDR1 SGHVS and CDR2 FQNEAQ. The CDR3 runs 15 residues. Trimming took 1 base from V and 0 from J, leaving 6 bases between them. The DNA of the CDR3 is TGTGCCAGCAGCTTAGGGACTCCGAACACCGGGGAGCTGTTTTTT. This sequence encodes CASSLGTPNTGELFF. Full variable domain (remainder filled in from reference TRBV7-8 and TRBJ2-2): GAGVSQSPRYKVAKRGQDVALRCDPISGHVSLFWYQQALGQGPEFLTYFQNEAQLDKSGLPSDRFFAERPEGSVSTLKIQRTQQEDSAVYLCASSLGTPNTGELFFGEGSRLTVL.

This clonotype was recorded at least ten times. The chain is built from TRBV10-3 and TRBJ1-1; a possible D gene is TRBD1 (5 bases). The CDR3 has 13 amino acids. Trimming left V 7 bases short and J 5 bases short, with 14 bases between. The V gene's germline CDR1 is ENHRY and CDR2 SYGVKD. The CDR3 coding sequence is TGTGCCATCACCAGGGCGCTGCGAACTGAAGCTTTCTTT. As protein: CAITRALRTEAFF.

This clonotype was seen only a few times. The genes are TRBV4-3 and TRBJ1-6; D perhaps matches TRBD1 (5 bases). This CDR3 comprises 15 residues. The germline gives CDR1 LGHNA, CDR2 YSLEER. Trimming removed 0 bases from V and 6 bases from J, with 9 bases in between. The CDR3 DNA reads TGCGCCAGCAGCCAAGATCCAGGGTCTAATTCACCCCTCCACTTT. This codes for CASSQDPGSNSPLHF.

The chain carries TRBV18 and TRBJ2-3, with D maybe TRBD2 (6 bases). There are 14 residues in the CDR3. Trimming left V 4 bases short and J 5 bases short, with 13 bases between. The germline gives CDR1 KGHSH, CDR2 LQKENI. The CDR3 DNA sequence: TGTGCCAGCTCACGGGTAGGGCGGGGAGATACGCAGTATTTT. This translates into CASSRVGRGDTQYF.

This chain uses TRBV7-9 with TRBJ2-2, with unresolved D. Deletions cut 3 bases from V and 4 bases from J, with 6 bases between. This CDR3 region has 13 residues. Germline values: CDR1 SEHNR, CDR2 FQNEAQ (reference sequence). Here the CDR3 DNA reads TGTGCCAGCAGCTTTCAAGGCACCGGGGAGCTGTTTTTT. Its translation is CASSFQGTGELFF.

The chain joins TRBV7-2 to TRBJ2-5; either TRBD1 or TRBD2 may fit D (6 bases each). The CDR3 totals 12 residues. CDR1 SGHTA and CDR2 FQGNSA come from the germline V gene. The V gene lost 4 bases and the J gene lost 4 bases, with 7 bases spanning the gap. The CDR3 here is CASSWGAETQYF. In DNA, the CDR3 is TGTGCCAGCAGCTGGGGGGCAGAGACCCAGTACTTC.

This clonotype appeared many times. The chain recombines TRBV3-1 with TRBJ2-1; D gene ambiguous. Trimming pared 5 bases from V and 8 bases from J, leaving 7 bases between. CDR1 and CDR2 from the germline V gene are LGHDT and YNNKEL (reference sequence). The CDR3 extends over 11 amino acids. The CDR3 DNA reads TGTGCCAGCAGCAGCCTTGATGAGCAGTTCTTC. It yields the protein CASSSLDEQFF.

The sample holds many counts of this clonotype. V is TRBV7-9 and J is TRBJ2-1; D unresolved. Looked up from germline, CDR1 is SEHNR and CDR2 is FQNEAQ (reference sequence). The germline V and J ends were trimmed by 6 bases and 9 bases, with 9 bases remaining between them. The CDR3 runs 11 residues. In DNA, the CDR3 is TGTGCCAGCAGTCAAGCCCTTGAGCAGTTCTTC. Amino acid sequence: CASSQALEQFF. Using reference TRBV7-9 and TRBJ2-1 for the parts outside the CDR3, the full variable domain is DTGVSQNPRHKITKRGQNVTFRCDPISEHNRLYWYRQTLGQGPEFLTYFQNEAQLEKSRLLSDRFSAERPKGSFSTLEIQRTEQGDSAMYLCASSQALEQFFGPGTRLTVL.

The chain uses TRBV5-1 and TRBJ1-2, with 7 bases aligning to TRBD1. CDR1 is SGHRS, CDR2 YFSETQ, per germline. V lost 0 bases to trimming and J lost 0 bases; unmatched junction nucleotides: 8. The CDR3 extends over 17 amino acids. This chain's CDR3 is CASSLAGLQGPNYGYTF. The CDR3 DNA reads as TGCGCCAGCAGCTTGGCCGGTTTACAGGGGCCTAACTATGGCTACACCTTC. Together with reference TRBV5-1 and TRBJ1-2, the CDR3 gives the full variable domain: KAGVTQTPRYLIKTRGQQVTLSCSPISGHRSVSWYQQTPGQGLQFLFEYFSETQRNKGNFPGRFSGRQFSNSRSEMNVSTLELGDSALYLCASSLAGLQGPNYGYTFGSGTRLTVV.

There are many counts of this clonotype. The genes are TRBV5-4 and TRBJ1-3; 7 bases are a match to TRBD1. The CDR3 runs to 13 residues. Germline CDR1 SGHNT, CDR2 YYREEE (reference sequence). J was trimmed by 5 bases and V by 4 bases; bases with no gene match: 3. The DNA of the CDR3 is TGTGCCAGCAGCATACAGGGGAGAAACACCATATATTTT. It codes for CASSIQGRNTIYF. Together with reference TRBV5-4 and TRBJ1-3, the CDR3 gives the full variable domain: ETGVTQSPTHLIKTRGQQVTLRCSSQSGHNTVSWYQQALGQGPQFIFQYYREEENGRGNFPPRFSGLQFPNYSSELNVNALELDDSALYLCASSIQGRNTIYFGEGSWLTVV.

This rearrangement joins TRBV4-3 to TRBJ2-3; D possibly corresponds to TRBD2 (6 bases). The CDR3 has 16 residues. Germline CDR1 reads LGHNA; CDR2 reads YSLEER. V lost 4 bases, J lost 0 bases, and 14 bases lay in between. CDR3 loop: CASSRAGLSSTDTQYF. The CDR3 DNA reads TGCGCCAGCAGCCGGGCGGGACTCTCTAGCACAGATACGCAGTATTTT.